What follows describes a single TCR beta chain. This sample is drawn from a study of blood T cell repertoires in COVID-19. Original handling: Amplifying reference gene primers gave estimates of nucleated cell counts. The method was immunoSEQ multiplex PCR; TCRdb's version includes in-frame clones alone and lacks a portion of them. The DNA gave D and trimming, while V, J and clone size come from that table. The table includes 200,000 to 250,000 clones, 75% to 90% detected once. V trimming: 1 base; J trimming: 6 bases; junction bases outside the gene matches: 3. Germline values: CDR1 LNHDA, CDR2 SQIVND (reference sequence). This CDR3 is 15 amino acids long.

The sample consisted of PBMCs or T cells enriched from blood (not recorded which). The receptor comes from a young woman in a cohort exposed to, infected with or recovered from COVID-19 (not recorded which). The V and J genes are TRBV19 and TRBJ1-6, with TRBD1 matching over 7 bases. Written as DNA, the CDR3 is TGTGCCAGTAGTATAGGCGGGACAGTTAATTCACCCCTCCACTTT. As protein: CASSIGGTVNSPLHF.